Listed below are T cell receptor beta chains from one sample, sequenced in a study of shared clonotypes between healthy human individuals. The assay was immunoSEQ multiplex PCR, and TCRdb's table has in-frame clones only and misses some. The table lists about 2.4 million clones, under 95% of them singletons. Sequenced sample: naive CD4+ T cells from PBMCs. The receptors shown here come from a man younger than 30 in good health. Some clones in this sample may be carry-over from other donors' samples. Both conserved end residues are trimmed from each CDR3. A clone size is listed for some rows: how often the clone was seen (once, few, many), or a class if it is expanded.

size	V	J	CDR3
-	TRBV7-2	TRBJ2-3	ASSVPSAGGGPSDTQY
-	TRBV11-2	TRBJ2-5	ASSPRTGRAETQY
-	TRBV9	TRBJ1-2	ASSVAGQGAGGYT
-	TRBV2	TRBJ1-2	ASSEATEGGYT
-	TRBV11-2	TRBJ1-2	ASSLQGAPGYT
-	TRBV4-1	TRBJ2-3	ASSQEGTGGDTQY
-	TRBV6-1	TRBJ2-2	ASSGRQNTGELF
-	TRBV2	TRBJ2-5	ASSDQGERTQY
-	TRBV5-1	TRBJ2-3	ASSLGLALEGSTDTQY
-	TRBV7-8	TRBJ2-5	ASSLGNTQETQY
-	TRBV11-2	TRBJ2-3	ASSLERLTSGRSDTQY
-	TRBV20-1	TRBJ2-7	SATRSYEQY
few	TRBV11-2	TRBJ1-5	ASSLGTGIWPQH
-	TRBV7-3	TRBJ2-1	ASSLSSYNEQF
-	TRBV5-4	TRBJ2-6	ASRPPGSGANVLT
-	TRBV13	TRBJ1-5	ASSGPGGPYQPQH
-	TRBV7-6	TRBJ2-5	ASSNPRQGWETQY
-	TRBV11-2	TRBJ1-1	ASSLDRGRGAEAF
-	TRBV7-2	TRBJ1-2	ASSSSGRGNYGYT
-	TRBV6-4	TRBJ2-5	ASRARETQY
-	TRBV2	TRBJ2-3	ASSGTSGGLGRDTQY
-	TRBV15	TRBJ2-1	ATSGAVGLSYNEQF
-	TRBV19	TRBJ1-2	ASSIGTGYGYT
-	TRBV5-4	TRBJ2-5	ASSSATRFGETQY
-	TRBV28	TRBJ1-2	ASSLVEGAHGYT
-	TRBV7-9	TRBJ2-4	ASSLALGAGGQNIQY
-	TRBV4-2	TRBJ1-2	ASSQDPAGANYGYT
-	TRBV30	TRBJ1-5	AWSLQRNQPQH
-	TRBV6-6	TRBJ1-2	ASSTVGVGYGYT
-	TRBV5-4	TRBJ1-5	ASSLVGEDQPQH
-	TRBV7-2	TRBJ2-2	ASSLIGGLGTGELF
-	TRBV27	TRBJ1-2	ASSPSRARYGYT
-	TRBV28	TRBJ1-1	ASSPPPGNEAF
-	TRBV10-3	TRBJ1-6	AISDVSESSPLH
-	TRBV9	TRBJ1-1	ASSVGQPYTEAF
-	TRBV10-1	TRBJ1-3	ASTGGVADTIY
-	TRBV27	TRBJ2-1	ASSLGLAESSYNEQF
-	TRBV7-9	TRBJ1-2	ASSLGQYGYT
-	TRBV7-2	TRBJ1-5	ASSLAPGGSWQPQH
-	TRBV21-1	TRBJ2-3	ASSKGRTDTQY
-	TRBV11-2	TRBJ2-1	ASSLRPRPEQF
-	TRBV6-1	TRBJ1-1	ASSEVSGYTEAF
-	TRBV6-6	TRBJ1-2	ASSYTPSRRSGYT
-	TRBV7-2	TRBJ2-1	ASSIQESSYNEQF
-	TRBV7-2	TRBJ2-2	ASSFGLAGTGELF
-	TRBV19	TRBJ2-7	ASSRLPGQGAYEQY
-	TRBV2	TRBJ2-2	ASKENSNTGELF